Presented here are 16 T cell receptor beta chains from one specimen sequenced in a study of blood T cell repertoires in COVID-19. Only in-frame clones appear in the TCRdb table, and some are missing; sequencing was by immunoSEQ multiplex PCR. In the table there are 200,000 to 250,000 clones, approximately 84% of which are singletons. Sequences were obtained from peripheral blood. These TCRs come from a woman in her twenties or thirties who had recovered from COVID-19.

The rearrangement links TRBV6-5 to TRBJ2-5; 8 nucleotides align to TRBD2. Per the germline V gene, CDR1 is MNHEY and CDR2 is SVGAGI. The trim removed 6 bases at V and 4 bases at J, leaving 10 bases unmatched. This CDR3 region has 15 residues. CDR3 sequence: CASSRNSGITETQYF. CDR3 nucleotides: TGTGCCAGCAGCCGGAATAGCGGGATTACAGAGACCCAGTACTTC.

The chain couples TRBV4-1 to TRBJ2-1, with 9 bases identical to TRBD1. Germline CDR1 MGHRA, CDR2 YSYEKL. The CDR3 contains 17 residues. The J segment lost 4 bases and the V segment lost 0 bases, leaving 7 bases of the junction unmatched. Here the CDR3 DNA reads TGCGCCAGCAGCCAAGATTTATGGGACAGGGCATACAATGAGCAGTTCTTC. It codes for CASSQDLWDRAYNEQFF.

The chain uses TRBV6-5 and TRBJ2-2; D perhaps matches TRBD2 (6 bases). V was trimmed by 6 bases and J by 4 bases, leaving 12 bases between them. The CDR3 length is 14 residues. CDR1 and CDR2 (germline): MNHEY, SVGAGI. The DNA for the CDR3 is TGTGCCAGCAGCGGGGGTGCGACCACCGGGGAGCTGTTTTTT. It codes for CASSGGATTGELFF.

This chain joins TRBV7-9 and TRBJ2-7; TRBD2 is a possible D gene (6 bases). This CDR3 has 17 amino acids. Trimming stripped 1 base from V and 3 bases from J, with 19 bases between. Germline CDR1 and CDR2: SEHNR and FQNEAQ (reference sequence). CDR3 residues: CASSLGAPRGLGYEQYF. The CDR3 DNA sequence: TGTGCCAGCAGCTTAGGAGCGCCGCGGGGTTTGGGCTACGAGCAGTACTTC.

The gene calls are TRBV13 and TRBJ2-7; 11 nucleotides line up with TRBD2. The germline gives CDR1 PRHDT, CDR2 FYEKMQ (reference sequence). This CDR3 comprises 16 residues. With V trimmed by 0 bases and J by 9 bases, 10 bases remained unmatched. The CDR3 nucleotides are TGTGCCAGCAGCTTAGGCCGAGGGACTAGCGGTGGCGGGCAGTACTTC. It translates to CASSLGRGTSGGGQYF.

The rearrangement uses TRBV27 and TRBJ2-7; D is possibly TRBD2 (7 bases). V was shortened by 5 bases and J by 2 bases, with 10 bases between the two germline ends. The germline CDR1 and CDR2 sequences are MNHEY and SMNVEV (reference sequence). The CDR3 is 13 amino acids. In DNA form, the CDR3 reads TGTGCCAGCAGTAAGGGGGGGGCCTACGAGCAGTACTTC. It yields the protein CASSKGGAYEQYF.

This clone was seen a handful of times. This rearrangement joins TRBV11-2 to TRBJ2-5; 7 bases fit TRBD2. This CDR3 has 16 residues. The V gene end was trimmed by 7 bases and the J gene end by 4 bases; junction bases not matched to a gene: 15. Germline CDR1 is SGHAT and CDR2 is FQNNGV. The chain's CDR3 is CASTPGRGGRGETQYF. The CDR3 DNA sequence: TGTGCCAGCACCCCCGGCCGCGGGGGAAGGGGAGAGACCCAGTACTTC.

The chain recombines TRBV6-5 with TRBJ2-1; D is undetermined. Germline lookup yields CDR1 MNHEY and CDR2 SVGAGI. The CDR3 has 15 residues. V dropped 0 bases and J dropped 4 bases, with 10 bases sitting between them. The CDR3 nucleotides read TGTGCCAGCAGTTACTCGGTAGCAGATTACAATGAGCAGTTCTTC. This encodes CASSYSVADYNEQFF.

The rearrangement links TRBV25-1 to TRBJ2-2, with 7 bases aligning to TRBD2. Germline CDR1 and CDR2: MGHDK and SYGVNS. The CDR3 sequence is 16 residues long. V gave up 1 base and J gave up 4 bases; unmatched junction bases: 6. CDR3 sequence reads: CASSEWSGDRTGELFF. CDR3 bases: TGTGCCAGCAGTGAATGGAGCGGGGACCGCACCGGGGAGCTGTTTTTT.

The V gene is TRBV29-1, the J gene TRBJ2-7; 10 bases match TRBD1. This CDR3 has 11 residues. The V and J ends lost 6 bases and 4 bases, in that order; junction bases with no gene match: 0. Germline V CDR1 and CDR2: SQVTM, ANQGSEA. The CDR3 bases are TGCAGCGTGGACAGGGGGTACGAGCAGTACTTC. As protein: CSVDRGYEQYF.

This clone occurred once. This chain uses TRBV7-2 with TRBJ2-5, with D maybe TRBD2 (6 bases). V lost 1 base to trimming and J lost 8 bases, with 17 bases between them. The CDR3 loop spans 15 amino acids. CDR1 SGHTA and CDR2 FQGNSA come from the germline V gene. In nucleotides, the CDR3 is TGTGCCAGCAGCTTAGAGGGCGGGGCGGGTATAACCCAGTACTTC. Protein: CASSLEGGAGITQYF.

In its sample, this clone was seen once. V is TRBV4-1 and J is TRBJ2-1; D not certain. The CDR3 is made up of 15 amino acids. The V end lost 4 bases, the J end lost 9 bases, and 19 bases lay between the germline ends. CDR1 and CDR2 from the germline V gene are MGHRA and YSYEKL. This CDR3 is CASSLTFDVEIEQFF. CDR3 nucleotides: TGCGCCAGCAGCCTAACATTTGATGTCGAAATTGAGCAGTTCTTC.

V is TRBV10-3 and J is TRBJ2-7; no firm D call. Germline loops: CDR1 ENHRY, CDR2 SYGVKD. Trimming cost V 2 bases and J 4 bases, with 15 bases left between them. The CDR3 is made up of 15 amino acids. In DNA, the CDR3 is TGTGCCATCAGTGAGGATGACGGAGCGATGTACGAGCAGTACTTC. Translation gives CAISEDDGAMYEQYF.

The rearrangement uses TRBV19 and TRBJ2-4, with 8 bases fitting TRBD1. Trimming cost V 2 bases and J 3 bases; bases outside gene matches: 6. The CDR3 sequence is 16 residues long. Germline CDR1 reads LNHDA; CDR2 reads SQIVND (reference sequence). The CDR3 spells CASSIWQTGVKNIQYF. CDR3 nucleotide sequence: TGTGCCAGTAGTATATGGCAGACAGGGGTCAAAAACATTCAGTACTTC.

The chain combines TRBV7-8 with TRBJ2-5, with D tentatively TRBD2 (6 bases). V lost 6 bases, J lost 5 bases, and 28 bases lay in between. This CDR3 has 18 amino acids. The germline V gene has CDR1 SGHVS and CDR2 FQNEAQ. The CDR3 DNA follows: TGTGCCAGCAGGGGGGGAATTCGGAACCGAGTACCGGGGGAGACCCAGTACTTC. Translated, it gives CASRGGIRNRVPGETQYF. Using reference TRBV7-8 and TRBJ2-5 for the parts outside the CDR3, the full variable domain is GAGVSQSPRYKVAKRGQDVALRCDPISGHVSLFWYQQALGQGPEFLTYFQNEAQLDKSGLPSDRFFAERPEGSVSTLKIQRTQQEDSAVYLCASRGGIRNRVPGETQYFGPGTRLLVL.

The chain has TRBV11-2 and TRBJ2-3; 10 nucleotides agree with TRBD2. This CDR3 is built from 16 residues. V lost 2 bases and J lost 4; bases outside the gene matches: 6. Germline-derived CDR1 and CDR2 are SGHAT and FQNNGV. The CDR3 is CASSLQAGGPADTQYF. CDR3 nucleotides: TGTGCCAGCAGCTTACAAGCGGGGGGGCCGGCAGATACGCAGTATTTT.